These 14 T cell receptor beta chains were sequenced from one sample in a study of blood T cell repertoires in COVID-19. Assay: immunoSEQ multiplex PCR; the TCRdb copy retains only in-frame clones and omits some. Of approximately 280,000 clones listed, around 91% are singletons. Sequencing used peripheral blood. Receptors were obtained from a woman aged 55-75 years with acute or convalescent COVID-19.

This clone was recorded once. The chain links TRBV7-6 to TRBJ1-2; a weak D match, TRBD1 (6 bases). The CDR3 sequence is 16 residues long. Trimming stripped 2 bases from V and 6 bases from J, with 19 bases between. The V gene's germline CDR1 is SGHVS and CDR2 FNYEAQ. In DNA form, the CDR3 reads TGTGCCAGCAGCTTACTTGGAGCCGGGACATTGAATGGCTACACCTTC. This codes for CASSLLGAGTLNGYTF.

This clone was seen a few times. The CDR3 coding sequence is TGTGCCACCAGTGATCCTCGACTAGCGGGATTGAATGAGCAGTTCTTC. This gives the protein CATSDPRLAGLNEQFF. V usage is TRBV24-1 and J usage is TRBJ2-1; 11 nucleotides agree with TRBD2. J gave up 7 bases and V 3 bases, and 7 bases lay outside the gene matches. The V gene's germline CDR1 is KGHDR and CDR2 SFDVKD. The CDR3 loop spans 16 amino acids.

V and J are TRBV2 and TRBJ1-5, with TRBD1 identical over 8 bases. The J segment lost 0 bases and the V segment lost 6 bases, leaving 4 bases of the junction unmatched. Per germline, CDR1 SNHLY and CDR2 FYNNEI. This CDR3 is built from 15 residues. CDR3 protein: CASSLGQGSNQPQHF. The CDR3 region has the DNA TGTGCCAGCAGCCTAGGACAGGGTAGCAATCAGCCCCAGCATTTT.

The chain links TRBV2 to TRBJ2-7; 12 bases map to TRBD2. V was clipped by 7 bases and J by 4 bases; unmatched bases: 5. CDR1 is SNHLY and CDR2 is FYNNEI in the germline V gene. The CDR3 is 14 amino acids. CDR3 in amino acids: CASTLAGGRYEQYF. The CDR3 DNA sequence: TGTGCCAGCACGCTAGCGGGGGGGCGGTACGAGCAGTACTTC.

This chain uses TRBV5-1 with TRBJ1-1; unclear D gene. V lost 0 bases and J 1 base, leaving 7 bases between the germline ends. CDR3 length: 14 amino acids. Germline CDR1 reads SGHRS; CDR2 reads YFSETQ. DNA for the CDR3: TGCGCCAGCAGCTTGGTTTGGGCGAACACTGAAGCTTTCTTT. It specifies CASSLVWANTEAFF.

This clone was picked up one time. The J gene is TRBJ2-7, the V gene TRBV24-1; 8 bases line up with TRBD1. The CDR3 length is 14 residues. V trimming: 5 bases; J trimming: 0 bases; junction bases outside the gene matches: 2. Germline loops: CDR1 KGHDR, CDR2 SFDVKD. The CDR3 reads CATSGTGSSYEQYF. The CDR3 DNA reads as TGTGCCACCAGTGGGACAGGGTCCTCCTACGAGCAGTACTTC.

The genes are TRBV4-3 and TRBJ1-1; TRBD1 agrees at 8 bases. Germline CDR1 and CDR2: LGHNA and YSLEER. This CDR3 has 19 residues. V was clipped by 0 bases and J by 0 bases; unmatched bases: 12. The DNA of the CDR3 is TGCGCCAGCAGCCAAGACACCTTGACAGGGGAGGTAGTGAACACTGAAGCTTTCTTT. This encodes CASSQDTLTGEVVNTEAFF.

The chain is built from TRBV6-4 and TRBJ2-3; 7 bases fit TRBD2. CDR1 MRHNA and CDR2 SNTAGT come from the germline V gene. V trimming: 2 bases; J trimming: 0 bases; junction bases outside the gene matches: 11. This CDR3 spans 18 amino acids. The CDR3 region is CASSDRPSGGSSTDTQYF. Here the CDR3 DNA reads TGTGCCAGCAGTGACCGACCCTCGGGCGGGAGTAGCACAGATACGCAGTATTTT.

This rearrangement joins TRBV9 to TRBJ2-1; 13 bases match TRBD2. Trimming at V came to 4 bases and at J to 5 bases, leaving 3 bases not matched to a gene. This CDR3 has 15 residues. Germline V gives CDR1 SGDLS, CDR2 YYNGEE. The CDR3 DNA follows: TGTGCCAGCAGCCCAGGGACTAGCGGGAACAATGAGCAGTTCTTC. Translation: CASSPGTSGNNEQFF.

V gene TRBV7-6 combines with J gene TRBJ2-3, with 16 positions matching TRBD2. V trimming: 4 bases; J trimming: 2 bases; junction bases outside the gene matches: 6. The CDR3 consists of 18 residues. Germline loops: CDR1 SGHVS, CDR2 FNYEAQ. The CDR3 bases are TGTGCCAGCAGCTCCGGGACTAGCGGGGGGGCGGCCACAGATACGCAGTATTTT. Its translation is CASSSGTSGGAATDTQYF.

This chain uses TRBV24-1 with TRBJ1-3; TRBD1 agrees at 9 bases. J lost 4 bases, V lost 4 bases, and 7 bases had no gene match. This CDR3 spans 16 amino acids. CDR1 is KGHDR, CDR2 SFDVKD, per germline. The CDR3 is CATSEFRTGAGNTIYF. The DNA of the CDR3 is TGTGCCACCAGTGAATTTCGGACAGGGGCAGGAAACACCATATATTTT.

V gene TRBV30 combines with J gene TRBJ1-1, with 8 positions matching TRBD1. The CDR3 has 14 amino acids. Germline V gives CDR1 GTSNPN, CDR2 SVGIG (reference sequence). The junction had 8 bases not matched to a gene; V was cut back by 1 base and J by 7 bases. CDR3 loop: CAWSGLQGGYEAFF. The CDR3 DNA follows: TGTGCCTGGAGTGGATTACAGGGGGGATATGAAGCTTTCTTT.

The rearrangement links TRBV6-5 to TRBJ1-3; D perhaps matches TRBD1 (6 bases). The germline gives CDR1 MNHEY, CDR2 SVGAGI. Trimming removed 8 bases from V and 0 bases from J, with 11 bases in between. This CDR3 is 14 amino acids long. The DNA for the CDR3 is TGTGCCAGCTCGAAGGACAGCTCTGGAAACACCATATATTTT. The encoded protein is CASSKDSSGNTIYF.

This clone was seen only once. This rearrangement joins TRBV19 to TRBJ2-6; D is possibly TRBD1 (6 bases). This CDR3 spans 15 amino acids. Germline lookup yields CDR1 LNHDA and CDR2 SQIVND (reference sequence). V lost 6 bases to trimming and J lost 6 bases, with 15 bases between them. The CDR3 sequence is CASRLQTGMANVLTF. The CDR3 DNA reads as TGTGCCAGTAGGCTACAGACAGGAATGGCCAACGTCCTGACTTTC.